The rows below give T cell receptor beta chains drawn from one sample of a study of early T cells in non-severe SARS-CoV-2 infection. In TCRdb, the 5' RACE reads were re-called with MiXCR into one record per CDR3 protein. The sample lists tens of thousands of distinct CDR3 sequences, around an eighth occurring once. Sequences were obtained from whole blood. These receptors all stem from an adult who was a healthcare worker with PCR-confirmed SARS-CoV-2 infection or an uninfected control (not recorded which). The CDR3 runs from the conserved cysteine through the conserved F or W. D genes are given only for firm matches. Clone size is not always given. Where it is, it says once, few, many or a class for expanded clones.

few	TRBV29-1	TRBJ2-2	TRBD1	TGCAGCGTCAGGGGACAGGCGAACACCGGGGAGCTGTTTTTT	CSVRGQANTGELFF
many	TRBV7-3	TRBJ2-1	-	TGTGCCAGCAGCCAAAGACTAGGACGCTCCTACAATGAGCAGTTCTTC	CASSQRLGRSYNEQFF
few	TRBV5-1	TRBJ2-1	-	TGCGCCAGCAGCTTCGGCGGCGATGAGCAGTTCTTC	CASSFGGDEQFF
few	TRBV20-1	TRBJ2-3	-	TGCAGTGCTCCGGTAACTAGCACAGATACGCAGTATTTT	CSAPVTSTDTQYF
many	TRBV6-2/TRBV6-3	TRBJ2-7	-	TGTGCCAGCAGACCCATTGGGGGCCTCTACGAGCAGTACTTC	CASRPIGGLYEQYF
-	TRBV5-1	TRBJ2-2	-	TGCGCCAGCAGCTTGGCTAGCAACACCGGGGAGCTGTTTTTT	CASSLASNTGELFF
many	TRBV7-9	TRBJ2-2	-	TGTGCCAGCAGCCCACACACCGGGGAGCTGTTTTTT	CASSPHTGELFF
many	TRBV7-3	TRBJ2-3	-	TGTGCCAGCAGCTCAACGCCGGGCACAGATACGCAGTATTTT	CASSSTPGTDTQYF
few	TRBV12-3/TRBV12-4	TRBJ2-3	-	TGTGCCAGCAGTTTAGTCCTAGCAGATACGCAGTATTTT	CASSLVLADTQYF
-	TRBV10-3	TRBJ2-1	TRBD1	TGTGCCATCAGCCCCGGACAGGGGGCTAATGAGCAGTTCTTC	CAISPGQGANEQFF
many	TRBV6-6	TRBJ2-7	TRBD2	TGTGCCAGCAGTCCTCGGCTAGCGGGGACGGGGGGCGAGCAGTACTTC	CASSPRLAGTGGEQYF
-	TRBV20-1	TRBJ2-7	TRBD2	TGCAGTGCTAGAGATGCGGGGACTAGCTACGAGCAGTACTTC	CSARDAGTSYEQYF
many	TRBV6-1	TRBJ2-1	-	TGTGCCAGCAGTGAAGGCGGTAGCGAGTCAAATGAGCAGTTCTTC	CASSEGGSESNEQFF
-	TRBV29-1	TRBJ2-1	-	TGCAGCGTTGAGTCGGACTCCAATGAGCAGTTCTTC	CSVESDSNEQFF
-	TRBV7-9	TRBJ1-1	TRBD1	TGTGCCAGCAGCTTGGGGGACAGGGGAGACACTGAAGCTTTCTTT	CASSLGDRGDTEAFF
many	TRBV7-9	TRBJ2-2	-	TGTGCCAGCAGCTTAGTTGTGGACGCCGGGGAGCTGTTTTTT	CASSLVVDAGELFF
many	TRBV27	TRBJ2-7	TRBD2	TGTGCCAGCAGCGTTAGCGGGGTTGGTTACGAGCAGTACTTC	CASSVSGVGYEQYF
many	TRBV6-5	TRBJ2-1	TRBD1	TGTGCCAGCAGTTACATGGGACAGGGGCCGTACAATGAGCAGTTCTTC	CASSYMGQGPYNEQFF